A selection of T cell receptor beta chains follows, all from one sample in a study of blood T cell repertoires in COVID-19. Repertoires were generated with immunoSEQ multiplex PCR, while TCRdb's copy carries only in-frame clones and drops some. The table shows some 340,000 clones, with approximately 91% occurring only once. Input material: PBMCs or T cells enriched from blood (not recorded which). These receptor sequences come from a woman aged 30 to 39 who had been exposed to COVID-19. Each CDR3 is given with its conserved first and last residue. The D gene is left open where the match is weak. Not every row has a clone size; where given, it reads once, few, many or a size class.

DNA,CDR3,size,D,length,J,V
TGTGCCATCAGTGAGTCGCTATATGGCTACACCTTC,CAISESLYGYTF,NA,NA,12,TRBJ1-2,TRBV10-3
TGTGCCAGCATTACAAACACTGAAGCTTTCTTT,CASITNTEAFF,once,NA,11,TRBJ1-1,TRBV27
TGCGCCAGCAGCCAAGTTTCAAGGGGACAGGGTTTTGTTTCACCCCTCCACTTT,CASSQVSRGQGFVSPLHF,NA,TRBD1,18,TRBJ1-6,TRBV4-3
TGCGCCAGCAGGATCGACTTGGCCTATGGCTACACCTTC,CASRIDLAYGYTF,NA,NA,13,TRBJ1-2,TRBV5-1
TGTGCCAGCAGCGTAGGAGTATACTCGAACACCGGGGAGCTGTTTTTT,CASSVGVYSNTGELFF,NA,NA,16,TRBJ2-2,TRBV9
TGCGCCAGCAGTGAGTCGAAACTTAGCAATCAGCCCCAGCATTTT,CASSESKLSNQPQHF,NA,NA,15,TRBJ1-5,TRBV10-2
TGTGCCAGCAGCGCTCCCGGGACTAGCGGTTACGAGCAGTACTTC,CASSAPGTSGYEQYF,NA,TRBD2,15,TRBJ2-7,TRBV5-8
TGTGCCAGCAGCCAAGATTCGCAGGGGGCAGACACTGAAGCTTTCTTT,CASSQDSQGADTEAFF,NA,TRBD1,16,TRBJ1-1,TRBV3-1/TRBV3-2
TGTGCCAGCAGCAAAGGCGAGGACAGCCAAGAGACCCAGTACTTC,CASSKGEDSQETQYF,once,NA,15,TRBJ2-5,TRBV21-1
TGTGCCACCAGGGCCGAGGGACTCAGCACAGATACGCAGTATTTT,CATRAEGLSTDTQYF,NA,NA,15,TRBJ2-3,TRBV24-1
TGTGCCAGCAGCTTAGGGGGACAGGGAGGATACGAGCAGTACTTC,CASSLGGQGGYEQYF,NA,TRBD1,15,TRBJ2-7,TRBV13
TGTGCCGCGGCTCGCATAAAGACCTTGACAGAGGCTGGCTACACCTTC,CAAARIKTLTEAGYTF,NA,NA,16,TRBJ1-2,TRBV2
TGTGCCAGCAAAAACAGGGGTCGGACACCCCTCCACTTT,CASKNRGRTPLHF,NA,TRBD1,13,TRBJ1-6,TRBV27
TGTGCCAGCAGCTTGTCCCTAGCGGGGGTTCTTGAGCAGTTCTTC,CASSLSLAGVLEQFF,NA,TRBD2,15,TRBJ2-1,TRBV5-4
TGCGCCAGCAGTGAGTTCCGGGACAGGGTCGCTGAAGCTTTCTTT,CASSEFRDRVAEAFF,NA,TRBD1,15,TRBJ1-1,TRBV10-2
TGTGCCAGCAAAATCGTCGGGACAGGGTATGCAACTAATGAAAAACTGTTTTTT,CASKIVGTGYATNEKLFF,NA,TRBD1,18,TRBJ1-4,TRBV2
TGTGCCAGCAGCCGTGGCGACAGGGCGGGAGGTACGCAGTATTTT,CASSRGDRAGGTQYF,NA,NA,15,TRBJ2-3,TRBV5-6
TGTGCCAGCTCACCGACAGGGTACCAAGAGACCCAGTACTTC,CASSPTGYQETQYF,NA,TRBD1,14,TRBJ2-5,TRBV18
TGTGCCAGCACCAGGGGACAGAAAGGTTATTCACCCCTCCACTTT,CASTRGQKGYSPLHF,NA,TRBD1,15,TRBJ1-6,TRBV6-5
TGTGCCAGCAGTGACTCTAGTATGGGACAGGCGTATACCTATAATTCACCCCTCCACTTT,CASSDSSMGQAYTYNSPLHF,NA,TRBD1,20,TRBJ1-6,TRBV6-4
TGTGCCACCGGACAGGGGGTGGATACGCAGTATTTT,CATGQGVDTQYF,NA,TRBD1,12,TRBJ2-3,TRBV24-1
TGTGCCAGCAGTCTCTCGGGGGGTTGGTGCACCTTC,CASSLSGGWCTF,once,NA,12,TRBJ1-2,TRBV6-5
TGTGCCAGTACCGGCGGGGGAGCCTATACTGAAGCTTTCTTT,CASTGGGAYTEAFF,NA,NA,14,TRBJ1-1,TRBV19
TGTGCCAGCGACCGACAGGGGGCGCGGTTTATGAGCTCCTACAATGAGCAGTTCTTC,CASDRQGARFMSSYNEQFF,NA,TRBD1,19,TRBJ2-1,TRBV2
TGTGCCAGCAGCCCTAGGATAGCAGATACGCAGTATTTT,CASSPRIADTQYF,once,NA,13,TRBJ2-3,TRBV9
TGTGCCAGTAGTACAGGTCGCTCTGGAAACACCATATATTTT,CASSTGRSGNTIYF,few,NA,14,TRBJ1-3,TRBV19